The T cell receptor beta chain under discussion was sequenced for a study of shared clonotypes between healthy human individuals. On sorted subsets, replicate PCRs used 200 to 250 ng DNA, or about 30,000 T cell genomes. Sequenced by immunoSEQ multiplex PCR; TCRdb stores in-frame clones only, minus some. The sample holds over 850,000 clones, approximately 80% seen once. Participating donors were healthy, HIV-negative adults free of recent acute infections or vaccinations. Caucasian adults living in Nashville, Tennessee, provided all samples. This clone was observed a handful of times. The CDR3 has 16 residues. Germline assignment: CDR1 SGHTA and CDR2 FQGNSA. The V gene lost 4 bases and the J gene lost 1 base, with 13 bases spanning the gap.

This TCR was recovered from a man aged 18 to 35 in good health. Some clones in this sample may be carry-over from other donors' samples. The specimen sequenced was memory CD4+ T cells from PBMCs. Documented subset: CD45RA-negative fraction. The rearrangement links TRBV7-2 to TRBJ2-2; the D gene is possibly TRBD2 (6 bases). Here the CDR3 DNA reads TGTGCCAGCAGCTCGGGACTCCTGCTGAACACCGGGGAGCTGTTTTTT. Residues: CASSSGLLLNTGELFF.